Sequencing of this T cell receptor (beta chain) was carried out in a study of blood T cell repertoires in COVID-19. This CDR3 has 15 amino acids. Germline CDR1 is SNHLY and CDR2 is FYNNEI. Trimming took off 3 bases at V and 3 bases at J, with 14 bases between the two ends. Clones were read by immunoSEQ multiplex PCR, and TCRdb kept only the in-frame ones, dropping some. Altogether around 64,000 clones are present, roughly 87% being singletons, with the ten largest covering more than 15%. This clone was observed a single time. Input material: peripheral blood. This rearrangement joins TRBV2 to TRBJ1-1; D is unclear. The clonotype was recovered from a woman older than 75 with acute or convalescent COVID-19. The CDR3 spells CASSEREAQDTEAFF. CDR3 sequence (DNA): TGTGCCAGCAGTGAGAGGGAAGCGCAGGACACTGAAGCTTTCTTT. Drawing the rest from reference TRBV2 and TRBJ1-1, the complete variable domain is EPEVTQTPSHQVTQMGQEVILRCVPISNHLYFYWYRQILGQKVEFLVSFYNNEISEKSEIFDDQFSVERPDGSNFTLKIRSTKLEDSAMYFCASSEREAQDTEAFFGQGTRLTVV.